This T cell receptor (beta chain) was documented in a study of shared clonotypes between healthy human individuals. General study findings and limits: It was observed that about 5% of naive CD4 clonotypes were shared across several donors.

This clone was counted a single time. As yet, its antigen is unknown. A read error may produce the germline difference seen at one junction end. Assay used: immunoSEQ multiplex PCR; TCRdb lists only in-frame clones, some missing. The sample lists more than 2 million clones, approximately 95% seen once, with less than 0.15% in the top ten. CDR1 is SGHNT, CDR2 YYREEE, per germline (reference sequence). The CDR3 is 13 residues long. The sample taken for sequencing was naive CD4+ T cells sorted from blood. Sample subset: CD45RA+ positively selected. This chain joins TRBV5-4 and TRBJ2-3; 8 positions match TRBD2. This receptor was obtained from a man younger than 35 in good health. This CDR3 is CASRDLAGTSPDF. CDR3 nucleotide sequence: TGTGCCAGCAGGGACTTAGCGGGGACTAGTCCCGATTTT.